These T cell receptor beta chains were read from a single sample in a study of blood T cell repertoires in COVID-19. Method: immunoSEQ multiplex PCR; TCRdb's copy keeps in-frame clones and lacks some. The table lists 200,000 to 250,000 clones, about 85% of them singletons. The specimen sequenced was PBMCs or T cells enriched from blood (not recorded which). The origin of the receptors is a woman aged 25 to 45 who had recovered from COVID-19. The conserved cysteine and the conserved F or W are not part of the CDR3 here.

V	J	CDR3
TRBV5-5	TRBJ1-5	ASTRDDNQPQH
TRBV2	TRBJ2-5	ASRGQGQETQY
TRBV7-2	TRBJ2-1	ASSRRVTSENNEQF
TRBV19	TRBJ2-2	ASSITQNTGELF
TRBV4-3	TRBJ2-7	ASSQAPGTVSYEQY
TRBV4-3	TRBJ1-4	ASSTDRNNEKLF
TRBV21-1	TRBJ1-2	ASSKALNGYT
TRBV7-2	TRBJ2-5	ASSPSSGGAWETQY
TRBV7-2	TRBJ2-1	ASSLAPAGSGDNEQF
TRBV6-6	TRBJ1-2	ASIDWAGDGYT
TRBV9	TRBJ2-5	ASSLRLGQGRETQY
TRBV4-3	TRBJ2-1	ASSSQGTSGGAVKQF
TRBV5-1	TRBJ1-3	ASSLYGSGNTIY
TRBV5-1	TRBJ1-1	ASSPTTGTTEAF
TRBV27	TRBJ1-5	ASSYRQNQPQH
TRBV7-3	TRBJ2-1	ASSLTSGGAVYEQF
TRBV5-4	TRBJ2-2	ASSSQGAYTGELF
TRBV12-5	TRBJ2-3	ASSSSGTTITDTQY
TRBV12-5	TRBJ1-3	ASGARTSRYSGNTIY
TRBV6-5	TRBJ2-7	ASRTRDRGQY
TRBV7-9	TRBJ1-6	ASSAPGQNSPLH
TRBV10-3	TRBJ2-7	ATKQSYEQY
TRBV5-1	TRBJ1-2	ASSPTGGDYGYT
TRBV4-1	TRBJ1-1	ASSQAGGMNTEAF
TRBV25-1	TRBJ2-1	ASSESPGVYNEQF
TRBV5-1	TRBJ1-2	ASSRRQGRDYGYT
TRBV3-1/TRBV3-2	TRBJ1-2	ASSQDEGDPYGYT
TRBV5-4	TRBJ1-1	ASTLGASNTEAF
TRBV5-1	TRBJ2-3	ASSWTSSTDTQY
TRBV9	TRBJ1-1	ASSVDPLVVTEAF
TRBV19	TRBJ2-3	ASSKPRGGVSDTQY
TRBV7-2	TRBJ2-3	ASSPPPGGDTQY
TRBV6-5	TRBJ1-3	ASGRQGAPGNTIY
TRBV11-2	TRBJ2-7	ASSRDRVLDEQY
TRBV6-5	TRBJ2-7	ASSMTQTAAGQY
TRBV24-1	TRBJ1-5	ATLTPRDRGLGNQPQH
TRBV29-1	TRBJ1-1	SVEFDRGLPDAF
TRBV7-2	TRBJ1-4	ASRGGTANEKLF
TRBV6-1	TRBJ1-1	ASSEAWGQGSEAF